A selection of T cell receptor beta chains follows, all from one sample in a study of CD8 T cells in Susac syndrome. A single record per CDR3 protein comes from TCRdb applying MiXCR to the immunoSEQ multiplex PCR reads. The table shows 150,000 to 200,000 distinct CDR3 sequences, with about 94% occurring only once. Source material: CD4+ T cells from PBMCs. The receptors come from a human donor in good health. Each CDR3 is given with its conserved first and last residue. D genes are given only for firm matches. The size entry is marked missing in some rows and otherwise reads once, few, many or a size class.

d_gene,abundance,j_gene,v_gene,CDR3aa,CDR3nt
TRBD2,NA,TRBJ2-5,TRBV14,CASSQLPGGGQETQYF,TGTGCCAGCAGCCAACTGCCCGGGGGGGGTCAAGAGACCCAGTACTTC
NA,NA,TRBJ2-7,TRBV20-1,CSASWEMGQYF,TGCAGTGCTAGTTGGGAAATGGGGCAGTACTTC
NA,NA,TRBJ1-5,TRBV6-2/TRBV6-3,CASSYLLNQPQHF,TGTGCCAGCAGTTACCTTCTCAATCAGCCCCAGCATTTT
TRBD1,NA,TRBJ1-2,TRBV27,CASKTGTGDGYTF,TGTGCCAGCAAAACCGGGACAGGGGATGGCTACACCTTC
NA,NA,TRBJ2-1,TRBV20-1,CSANPRKLSSYNEQFF,TGCAGTGCTAACCCCAGAAAACTGAGCTCCTACAATGAGCAGTTCTTC
TRBD2,NA,TRBJ2-1,TRBV3-1,CASSQQPSGSNEQFF,TGTGCCAGCAGCCAACAGCCTAGCGGCAGCAATGAGCAGTTCTTC
TRBD1,once,TRBJ2-7,TRBV5-1,CASSLRPGTGVHEQYF,TGCGCCAGCAGCCTTCGTCCGGGGACAGGGGTCCACGAGCAGTACTTC
TRBD1,NA,TRBJ1-1,TRBV28,CASGDRTNTEAFF,TGTGCCAGCGGGGACAGGACGAACACTGAAGCTTTCTTT
NA,NA,TRBJ1-5,TRBV20-1,CSAGGRAVNQPQHF,TGCAGTGCTGGGGGCAGGGCGGTAAATCAGCCCCAGCATTTT
TRBD1,NA,TRBJ2-7,TRBV20-1,CSASQGIGQGADEQYF,TGCAGTGCCTCACAGGGGATTGGACAGGGGGCGGACGAGCAGTACTTC
NA,NA,TRBJ2-1,TRBV18,CASSPEGRPYNEQFF,TGTGCCAGCTCACCAGAAGGGCGACCCTACAATGAGCAGTTCTTC
TRBD1,NA,TRBJ1-1,TRBV7-2,CASSHRQGSEAFF,TGTGCCAGCAGCCACAGACAGGGGTCTGAAGCTTTCTTT
TRBD1,NA,TRBJ2-1,TRBV4-3,CASSQDGYPGQPYNEQFF,TGCGCCAGCAGCCAAGATGGGTACCCGGGACAGCCCTACAATGAGCAGTTCTTC
NA,NA,TRBJ1-5,TRBV4-2,CASSQAGQPQHF,TGTGCCAGCAGCCAAGCGGGTCAGCCCCAGCATTTT
NA,NA,TRBJ1-2,TRBV15,CATSLRRQVPRGYTF,TGTGCCACCAGCCTTCGGAGGCAGGTCCCACGCGGCTACACCTTC
TRBD2,NA,TRBJ2-5,TRBV4-3,CASSQSLAGGQETQYF,TGCGCCAGCAGCCAGTCACTAGCGGGAGGGCAAGAGACCCAGTACTTC